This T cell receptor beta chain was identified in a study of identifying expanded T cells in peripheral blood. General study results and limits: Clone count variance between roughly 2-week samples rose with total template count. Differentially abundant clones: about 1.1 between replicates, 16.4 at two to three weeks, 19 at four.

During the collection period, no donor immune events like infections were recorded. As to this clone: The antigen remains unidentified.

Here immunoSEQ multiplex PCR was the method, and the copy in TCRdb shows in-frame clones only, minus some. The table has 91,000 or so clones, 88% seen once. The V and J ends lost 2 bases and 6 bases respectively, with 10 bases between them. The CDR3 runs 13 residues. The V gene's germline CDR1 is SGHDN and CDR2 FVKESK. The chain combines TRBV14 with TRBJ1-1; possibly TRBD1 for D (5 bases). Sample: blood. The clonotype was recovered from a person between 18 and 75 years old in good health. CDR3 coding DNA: TGTGCCAGCAGCCAATTATTGGGGGCTGAAGCTTTCTTT. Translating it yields CASSQLLGAEAFF.